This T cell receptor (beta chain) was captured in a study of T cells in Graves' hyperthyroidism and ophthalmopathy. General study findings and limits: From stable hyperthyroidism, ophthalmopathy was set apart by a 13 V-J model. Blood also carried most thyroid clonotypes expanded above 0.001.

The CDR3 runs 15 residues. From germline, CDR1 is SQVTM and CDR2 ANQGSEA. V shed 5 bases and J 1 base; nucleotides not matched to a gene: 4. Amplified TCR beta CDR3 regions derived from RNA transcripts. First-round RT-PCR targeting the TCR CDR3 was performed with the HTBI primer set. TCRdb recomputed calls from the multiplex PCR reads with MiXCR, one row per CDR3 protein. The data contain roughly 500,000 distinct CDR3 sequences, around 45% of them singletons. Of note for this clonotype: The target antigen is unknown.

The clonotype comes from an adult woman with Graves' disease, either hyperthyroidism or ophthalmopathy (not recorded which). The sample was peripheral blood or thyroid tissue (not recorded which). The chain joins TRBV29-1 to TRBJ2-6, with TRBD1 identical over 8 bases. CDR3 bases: TGCAGCGTTAGGACAGGGAGGTCTGGGGCCAACGTCCTGACTTTC. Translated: CSVRTGRSGANVLTF.